Listed below are T cell receptor beta chains from one sample, sequenced in a study of cytomegalovirus exposure and HLA in healthy donors. TCRdb's table, derived via immunoSEQ multiplex PCR, lists solely in-frame clones and lacks some. This sample has 160,000 or so clones, with roughly 80% found just once. The sequenced sample consisted of PBMCs. The receptors originated from a man in his forties or fifties in good health and CMV-seronegative. The CDR3 runs from the conserved cysteine through the conserved F or W. Fields, in order: D gene, V gene, CDR3 length, clone size, J gene, CDR3 protein, CDR3 DNA. A D gene is named only where the DNA matches it firmly. Expanded clones get a size class; other rows say once, few or many, or leave the size out.

>TRBD1|TRBV6-4|13|NA|TRBJ2-1
CASSPDRAGEQFF
TGTGCCAGCAGCCCGGACAGGGCAGGTGAGCAGTTCTTC
>TRBD2|TRBV28|16|NA|TRBJ2-1
CASSPRTSGAYNEQFF
TGTGCCAGCAGTCCTAGGACTAGCGGGGCCTACAATGAGCAGTTCTTC
>NA|TRBV29-1|13|NA|TRBJ2-1
CSVSWSSYNEQFF
TGCAGCGTTAGTTGGAGCTCCTACAATGAGCAGTTCTTC
>TRBD1|TRBV5-4|14|NA|TRBJ1-2
CASSFYQGAYGYTF
TGTGCCAGCAGCTTCTATCAGGGGGCCTATGGCTACACCTTC
>NA|TRBV7-8|16|NA|TRBJ1-4
CASSRDRYTIAEKLFF
TGTGCCAGCAGCCGGGATAGGTACACCATTGCTGAAAAACTGTTTTTT
>NA|TRBV29-1|13|once|TRBJ2-7
CSVDGGRSYEQYF
TGCAGCGTTGATGGCGGGCGCTCCTACGAGCAGTACTTC
>NA|TRBV6-5|12|few|TRBJ2-1
CASSYSRGEQFF
TGTGCCAGCAGTTACTCTCGAGGGGAGCAGTTCTTC
>TRBD1|TRBV18|14|NA|TRBJ1-2
CASSQYRGNYGYTF
TGTGCCAGCTCACAGTACAGGGGTAACTATGGCTACACCTTC
>TRBD1|TRBV7-9|14|NA|TRBJ2-2
CASSLGTGTGELFF
TGTGCCAGCAGCTTAGGGACAGGGACCGGGGAGCTGTTTTTT
>TRBD1|TRBV14|14|NA|TRBJ1-2
CASSLPGQGSGYTF
TGTGCCAGCAGCCTCCCGGGACAGGGAAGTGGCTACACCTTC
>NA|TRBV25-1|14|NA|TRBJ1-2
CASSEYGPSGGYTF
TGTGCCAGCAGTGAATACGGCCCGTCAGGTGGCTACACCTTC
>TRBD1|TRBV5-6|13|NA|TRBJ2-7
CASSLATGGEQYF
TGTGCCAGCAGCTTGGCGACAGGGGGCGAGCAGTACTTC
>NA|TRBV9|14|NA|TRBJ2-7
CASSVGRGTYEQYF
TGTGCCAGCAGCGTAGGAAGGGGAACCTACGAGCAGTACTTC
>TRBD1|TRBV5-5|17|NA|TRBJ1-1
CASSLSHGTGGFTEAFF
TGTGCCAGCAGCTTAAGTCATGGGACAGGGGGTTTCACTGAAGCTTTCTTT
>TRBD1|TRBV4-1|15|NA|TRBJ1-4
CASSIRQGFNEKLFF
TGCGCCAGCAGTATCCGACAGGGGTTCAATGAAAAACTGTTTTTT
>TRBD2|TRBV10-3|15|NA|TRBJ2-7
CAIGGRGEGSYEQYF
TGTGCCATAGGGGGGCGGGGGGAAGGCTCCTACGAGCAGTACTTC
>NA|TRBV21-1|15|NA|TRBJ1-2
CASSKAQGTNYGYTF
TGTGCCAGCAGCAAAGCGCAGGGTACTAACTATGGCTACACCTTC
>NA|TRBV27|14|NA|TRBJ2-7
CASSLEQGPYEQYF
TGTGCCAGCAGTTTAGAACAGGGACCCTACGAGCAGTACTTC
>TRBD1|TRBV15|16|NA|TRBJ2-7
CATSRDPGQGAREQYF
TGTGCCACCAGCAGAGATCCAGGGCAGGGGGCGCGAGAGCAGTACTTC
>TRBD1|TRBV10-3|16|NA|TRBJ1-2
CAISYGTGGAESGYTF
TGTGCCATCAGCTACGGGACAGGGGGCGCGGAAAGTGGCTACACCTTC
>TRBD1|TRBV10-3|17|NA|TRBJ2-7
CATQSNPGTGGTYEQYF
TGTGCCACACAAAGCAACCCTGGGACAGGGGGAACCTACGAGCAGTACTTC
>NA|TRBV10-3|13|once|TRBJ1-4
CAISEYGQEKLFF
TGTGCCATCAGTGAGTACGGACAAGAAAAACTGTTTTTT
>NA|TRBV7-3|20|NA|TRBJ2-2
CASSLRIRGLGSSHTGELFF
TGTGCCAGCAGCTTAAGGATACGAGGGCTCGGAAGTTCCCACACCGGGGAGCTGTTTTTT
>TRBD2|TRBV7-6|15|NA|TRBJ2-7
CASSSPAGGRYEQYF
TGTGCCAGCAGCTCTCCCGCGGGAGGGCGATACGAGCAGTACTTC
>TRBD1|TRBV9|11|NA|TRBJ1-1
CASSQGVEAFF
TGTGCCAGCAGCCAGGGGGTCGAAGCTTTCTTT
>NA|TRBV10-3|14|NA|TRBJ2-5
CAIAREGRSETQYF
TGTGCCATCGCTCGTGAGGGCAGGTCCGAGACCCAGTACTTC
>NA|TRBV30|12|NA|TRBJ1-1
CAWSKLTTEAFF
TGTGCCTGGAGTAAGTTAACAACTGAAGCTTTCTTT
>TRBD2|TRBV11-3|15|NA|TRBJ2-5
CASSLVGLAGETQYF
TGTGCCAGCAGCTTAGTGGGACTAGCGGGAGAGACCCAGTACTTC
>TRBD1|TRBV4-1|18|NA|TRBJ1-4
CASSQVAGTGGVGEKLFF
TGCGCCAGCAGCCAAGTAGCCGGGACAGGGGGCGTTGGGGAAAAACTGTTTTTT
>NA|TRBV4-3|16|NA|TRBJ1-2
CASSQDVFGGILSYTF
TGCGCCAGCAGCCAAGATGTGTTCGGAGGGATCCTCAGCTACACCTTC
>TRBD1|TRBV6-5|15|NA|TRBJ1-1
CASSSNTGGNTEAFF
TGTGCCAGCAGTTCAAATACAGGGGGGAACACTGAAGCTTTCTTT
>TRBD1|TRBV6-5|13|NA|TRBJ2-3
CASSPRDRARQYF
TGTGCCAGCAGCCCCCGGGACAGGGCCCGACAGTATTTT
>NA|TRBV6-5|11|NA|TRBJ2-7
CASSNGYEQYF
TGTGCCAGCAGTAACGGGTACGAGCAGTACTTC
>TRBD2|TRBV9|15|NA|TRBJ2-7
CASSESGTSGYEQYF
TGTGCCAGCAGCGAGTCCGGGACTAGCGGCTACGAGCAGTACTTC
>TRBD2|TRBV10-3|19|NA|TRBJ2-3
CAIRGTSGAAEGPTDTQYF
TGTGCCATCAGGGGGACTAGCGGGGCCGCCGAAGGTCCGACAGATACGCAGTATTTT
>TRBD1|TRBV7-8|15|NA|TRBJ1-2
CASSSTGAPNYGYTF
TGTGCCAGCAGCTCGACAGGGGCGCCTAACTATGGCTACACCTTC
>NA|TRBV7-9|14|NA|TRBJ1-1
CASSLSGAGTEAFF
TGTGCCAGCAGCTTATCTGGAGCGGGGACTGAAGCTTTCTTT
>TRBD1|TRBV7-9|16|once|TRBJ1-3
CASSLGTGGSGNTIYF
TGTGCCAGCAGCTTAGGGACAGGGGGCTCTGGAAACACCATATATTTT
>NA|TRBV27|13|NA|TRBJ1-3
CASSERQRNTIYF
TGTGCCAGCAGTGAGCGACAGAGAAACACCATATATTTT
>NA|TRBV7-9|16|NA|TRBJ2-1
CASSLAFRESYNEQFF
TGTGCCAGCAGCTTAGCATTCCGGGAGTCCTACAATGAGCAGTTCTTC
>TRBD2|TRBV6-1|14|NA|TRBJ2-7
CASTGTSGAYEQYF
TGTGCCAGCACTGGGACTAGCGGAGCCTACGAGCAGTACTTC
>NA|TRBV6-5|12|few|TRBJ1-1
CASSFRGTEAFF
TGTGCCAGCAGCTTCAGGGGCACTGAAGCTTTCTTT
>NA|TRBV27|15|NA|TRBJ2-7
CASSLLVRGSYEQYF
TGTGCCAGCAGTTTATTGGTTCGGGGCTCCTACGAGCAGTACTTC
>NA|TRBV19|14|NA|TRBJ2-3
CASNQRAYTDTQYF
TGTGCCAGTAATCAGCGGGCCTACACAGATACGCAGTATTTT
>TRBD1|TRBV4-3|16|NA|TRBJ1-2
CASSQGGTGDPLGYTF
TGCGCCAGCAGCCAGGGGGGGACAGGGGACCCCCTCGGCTACACCTTC